One TCR beta chain is described in this entry. The antigen is unknown. This CDR3 has 13 amino acids. Germline CDR1 reads MNHEY; CDR2 reads SVGAGI. J was trimmed by 4 bases and V by 5 bases; bases with no gene match: 4. The record originates from a study of T cell responses to AZD1222 COVID-19 vaccine. The protocol was immunoSEQ multiplex PCR, while the TCRdb copy is restricted to in-frame clones and leaves out a portion. The sample carries 110,000 to 150,000 clones, about nine tenths recorded once. Overall study results and limits: Regions 160-218 and 743-854 dominated among vaccine-associated CD4 TCRs spanning spike. Only 6 or 7 individuals given AZD1222 were seropositive at baseline. Following two doses of AZD1222, Spike-specific TCR breadth and depth rose.

The clonotype was recovered from an adult in good health. J is TRBJ2-5 and V is TRBV6-5, with 7 bases that match TRBD1. Source: peripheral blood, taken on day 0 of AZD1222 vaccination. The CDR3 region has the DNA TGTGCCAGCAGTCTCCCAGGGGGAGAGACCCAGTACTTC. This gives the protein CASSLPGGETQYF.